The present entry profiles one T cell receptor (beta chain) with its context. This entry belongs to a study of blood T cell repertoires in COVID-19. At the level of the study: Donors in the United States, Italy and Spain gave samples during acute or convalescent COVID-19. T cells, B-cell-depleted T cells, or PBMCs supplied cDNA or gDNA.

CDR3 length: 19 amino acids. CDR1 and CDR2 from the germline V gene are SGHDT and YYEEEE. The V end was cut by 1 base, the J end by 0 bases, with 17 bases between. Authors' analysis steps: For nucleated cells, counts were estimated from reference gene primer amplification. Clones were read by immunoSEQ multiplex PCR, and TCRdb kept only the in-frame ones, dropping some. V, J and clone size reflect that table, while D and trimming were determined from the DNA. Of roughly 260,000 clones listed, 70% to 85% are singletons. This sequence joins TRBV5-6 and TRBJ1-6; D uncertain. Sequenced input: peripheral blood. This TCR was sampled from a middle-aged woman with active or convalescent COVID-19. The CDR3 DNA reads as TGTGCCAGCAGCTTGACCCTTCAGCAGGTTGGCTCCTATAATTCACCCCTCCACTTT. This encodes CASSLTLQQVGSYNSPLHF.